The 23 T cell receptor beta chains listed next were all sequenced from one sample in a study of cytomegalovirus exposure and HLA in healthy donors. The study ran its PCR with 60 Vbeta and 13 Jbeta primers. Profiling relied on immunoSEQ multiplex PCR, and the TCRdb table lists in-frame clones only, not all of them. The sample lists more than 75,000 clones; roughly 74% were seen once. The sample was PBMCs. These receptors were taken from a woman aged 45-65 years in good health and CMV-seropositive.

The CDR3 DNA reads as TGTGCCAGCAGTGAAATAACAGGGGGCACCGGGGAGCTGTTTTTT. Translation: CASSEITGGTGELFF. The rearrangement uses TRBV6-1 and TRBJ2-2, with TRBD1 matching over 8 bases. The germline V gene has CDR1 MNHNS and CDR2 SASEGT. J lost 4 bases, V lost 2 bases, and 3 bases had no gene match. This CDR3 comprises 15 residues.

V gene TRBV5-6 combines with J gene TRBJ1-1; 9 bases match TRBD1. The CDR3 length is 15 residues. J lost 4 bases, V lost 5 bases, and 9 bases had no gene match. Germline values: CDR1 SGHDT, CDR2 YYEEEE. CDR3: CASSLSTGGPTEAFF. CDR3 DNA sequence: TGTGCCAGCAGTCTATCGACAGGGGGTCCCACTGAAGCTTTCTTT.

In the case of this clone: Its ends do not fully match the called genes, so a read error is possible. The rearrangement joins TRBV29-1 to TRBJ2-7; D is possibly TRBD2 (6 bases). CDR3 length: 14 amino acids. The germline gives CDR1 SQVTM, CDR2 ANQGSEA. The CDR3 bases are TGCAGCGTCAAGGGTGGGGGGTCCTCCAACGAGCAGTACTTC. It yields the protein CSVKGGGSSNEQYF.

The chain uses TRBV5-4 and TRBJ1-3; 8 bases align to TRBD1. Germline V gene data show CDR1 as SGHNT and CDR2 as YYREEE (reference sequence). This CDR3 spans 17 amino acids. With V trimmed by 0 bases and J by 2 bases, 7 bases remained unmatched. The chain's CDR3 is CASSLELQGAAGNTIYF. CDR3 nucleotides: TGTGCCAGCAGCTTGGAACTTCAGGGGGCCGCTGGAAACACCATATATTTT.

This chain connects TRBV6-5 to TRBJ2-5; weak D call: TRBD2 (6 bases). V gave up 2 bases and J gave up 2 bases, with 15 bases separating them. CDR1 is MNHEY and CDR2 is SVGAGI in the germline V gene. The CDR3 extends over 16 amino acids. In DNA, the CDR3 is TGTGCCAGCAGTTACGGGGGGACGCCAACTCAAGAGACCCAGTACTTC. This translates into CASSYGGTPTQETQYF.

The V and J genes are TRBV10-1 and TRBJ2-3; 10 bases agree with TRBD2. This CDR3 comprises 14 residues. CDR1 is WNHNN and CDR2 is SYGVQD in the germline V gene (reference sequence). V was clipped by 4 bases and J by 6 bases; unmatched bases: 4. CDR3 sequence (DNA): TGCGCCAGCAGTGTTCAGCGGGAGGGCGATACGCAGTATTTT. Its translation: CASSVQREGDTQYF.

This clone showed up just a few times. The chain links TRBV6-1 to TRBJ2-7, with 7 bases identical to TRBD2. The germline gives CDR1 MNHNS, CDR2 SASEGT. The CDR3 length is 17 residues. J lost 3 bases, V lost 0 bases, and 11 bases had no gene match. The CDR3, as DNA: TGTGCCAGCAGTGAAGCGATCCGGAGACTAGCAGGCTACGAGCAGTACTTC. This translates into CASSEAIRRLAGYEQYF.

The V gene is TRBV11-2, the J gene TRBJ2-1, with D perhaps matching TRBD2 (6 bases). The CDR3 runs 14 residues. Deletions cut 5 bases from V and 7 bases from J, with 15 bases between. The V gene's germline CDR1 is SGHAT and CDR2 FQNNGV. CDR3 amino acids: CASSPSGLRNEQFF. The CDR3 DNA sequence: TGTGCCAGCAGCCCCAGCGGGCTCAGAAATGAGCAGTTCTTC.

The V and J genes are TRBV29-1 and TRBJ2-1; 9 positions match TRBD1. The V gene's germline CDR1 is SQVTM and CDR2 ANQGSEA. Unmatched junction bases numbered 16, after V lost 4 bases and J lost 9 bases. The CDR3 loop spans 16 amino acids. CDR3 sequence: CSVARGTGSFCCEQFF. DNA of the CDR3: TGCAGCGTTGCGCGGGGGACAGGGTCATTTTGTTGTGAGCAGTTCTTC.

This chain links TRBV20-1 with TRBJ2-1; maybe TRBD2 (6 bases). The CDR3 has 10 residues. V lost 3 bases and J 13 bases, leaving 10 bases between the germline ends. Germline CDR1 reads DFQATT; CDR2 reads SNEGSKA (reference sequence). In nucleotides, the CDR3 is TGCAGTGCTAGGGGAGGCGGACAGTTCTTC. Translating gives CSARGGGQFF.

The CDR3 coding sequence is TGCAGCGTAGAGACAGGGACGAAGGGCTACACCTTC. This sequence encodes CSVETGTKGYTF. V usage is TRBV29-1 and J usage is TRBJ1-2; the match to TRBD1 covers 7 bases. J gave up 8 bases and V 6 bases, and 9 bases lay outside the gene matches. The CDR3 totals 12 residues. From germline, CDR1 is SQVTM and CDR2 ANQGSEA.

The chain uses TRBV9 and TRBJ2-2; D may be TRBD2 (5 bases). CDR1 SGDLS and CDR2 YYNGEE come from the germline V gene. V lost 2 bases, J lost 1 base, and 15 bases lay in between. The CDR3 runs 17 residues. CDR3 in amino acids: CASSVSSPRGNTGELFF. CDR3 DNA sequence: TGTGCCAGCAGCGTCAGTAGCCCCCGGGGGAACACCGGGGAGCTGTTTTTT.

The gene calls are TRBV10-3 and TRBJ2-7; 10 bases are shared with TRBD1. This CDR3 region has 14 residues. From germline, CDR1 is ENHRY and CDR2 SYGVKD. J gave up 2 bases and V 6 bases, and 4 bases lay outside the gene matches. The CDR3 loop is CAIRSGQGAYEQYF. The CDR3 nucleotides are TGTGCCATCAGATCCGGACAGGGGGCCTACGAGCAGTACTTC.

In its sample, this clone was seen a few times. The chain joins TRBV2 to TRBJ2-2, with TRBD1 matching over 10 bases. This CDR3 is 13 amino acids long. With V trimmed by 8 bases and J by 8 bases, 5 bases remained unmatched. CDR1 is SNHLY and CDR2 is FYNNEI in the germline V gene. The CDR3 DNA sequence: TGTGCCAGCGGGGGACAGGGGTGGGGGGAGCTGTTTTTT. It encodes CASGGQGWGELFF.

This clone came up a few times. The chain links TRBV6-1 to TRBJ1-5; 9 nucleotides agree with TRBD1. The J segment lost 5 bases and the V segment lost 2 bases, leaving 10 bases of the junction unmatched. CDR3 length: 17 amino acids. Germline V gene lookup returns CDR1 MNHNS and CDR2 SASEGT. Written as DNA, the CDR3 is TGTGCCAGCAGTGAATCACAGGGGGCGCTTTCGTATCAGCCCCAGCATTTT. This translates into CASSESQGALSYQPQHF.

CDR3 protein: CASSLRDTQETQYF. CDR3 in DNA: TGCGCCAGCAGCCTCCGGGACACGCAAGAGACCCAGTACTTC. The V and J genes are TRBV4-1 and TRBJ2-5; TRBD1 is a possible D gene (6 bases). The CDR3 is made up of 14 amino acids. Germline V CDR1 and CDR2: MGHRA, YSYEKL. Trimming removed 4 bases from V and 2 bases from J, with 11 bases in between.

V and J are TRBV5-4 and TRBJ2-5, with a tentative D call TRBD2 (6 bases). This CDR3 has 13 amino acids. Germline loops: CDR1 SGHNT, CDR2 YYREEE (reference sequence). Between the trimmed V and J ends, which lost 3 bases and 5 bases, there was a span of 11 bases. The CDR3 DNA follows: TGTGCCAGCAGCTCGACTAGTCTGGAGACCCAGTACTTC. Its protein is CASSSTSLETQYF.

This clone was picked up one time. The V and J genes are TRBV5-6 and TRBJ2-7; D is possibly TRBD1 (5 bases). Germline CDR1 is SGHDT and CDR2 is YYEEEE. V lost 2 bases and J lost 5, with 8 bases in between. The CDR3 covers 12 residues. This CDR3 reads CASSFSGNEQYF. The CDR3, as DNA: TGTGCCAGCAGCTTTTCAGGGAACGAGCAGTACTTC.

This clone has just one count. The rearrangement joins TRBV23-1 to TRBJ1-4, with TRBD1 as a possible D gene (6 bases). TRBV23-1 is treated as an ORF (open reading frame) with a function not yet certain. The length of the CDR3 is 16 residues. Between the trimmed V and J ends, which lost 7 bases and 0 bases, there was a span of 15 bases. As DNA, the CDR3 is TGCGCCAGCACCGCCACTACAGGGACAACTAATGAAAAACTGTTTTTT. Amino acids: CASTATTGTTNEKLFF.

The chain links TRBV9 to TRBJ2-1; weak D call: TRBD1 (6 bases). The CDR3 runs 15 residues. V shed 3 bases and J shed 2 bases, with 12 bases lying between them. CDR1 is SGDLS, CDR2 YYNGEE, per germline. This CDR3 reads CASSAHRDPYNEQFF. The CDR3, as DNA: TGTGCCAGCAGCGCCCACAGGGACCCCTACAATGAGCAGTTCTTC.

V and J are TRBV5-6 and TRBJ2-7; the match to TRBD1 covers 8 bases. CDR1 and CDR2 from the germline V gene are SGHDT and YYEEEE. The CDR3 is 13 residues long. J lost 6 bases, V lost 7 bases, and 9 bases had no gene match. CDR3: CASGLTGGGEQYF. In DNA form, the CDR3 reads TGTGCCAGCGGCCTCACAGGGGGTGGCGAGCAGTACTTC.

This clone is classed as medium-sized. This chain connects TRBV5-1 to TRBJ1-4, with D perhaps matching TRBD1 (6 bases). Trimming stripped 3 bases from V and 8 bases from J, with 14 bases between. The CDR3 is 14 amino acids. The germline CDR1 and CDR2 sequences are SGHRS and YFSETQ. The CDR3 sequence: CASSYRETGEKLFF. CDR3 sequence (DNA): TGCGCCAGCAGCTACAGGGAGACAGGAGAAAAACTGTTTTTT.

The V gene is TRBV10-3, the J gene TRBJ1-2; D is perhaps TRBD1 (5 bases). V was trimmed by 11 bases and J by 8 bases, leaving 18 bases between them. The germline CDR1 and CDR2 sequences are ENHRY and SYGVKD. CDR3 length equals 12 residues. CDR3 amino acids: CAFGSESGGYTF. In DNA, the CDR3 is TGTGCCTTTGGATCAGAATCAGGGGGCTACACCTTC.